This T cell receptor beta chain derives from a study of response to subunit inactivated influenza vaccine. Comments on this clonotype: Antigen unknown.

Trimming cost V 4 bases and J 0 bases, with 19 bases left between them. Looked up from germline, CDR1 is MGHRA and CDR2 is YSYEKL. CDR3 length: 17 amino acids. TCRdb reprocessed the RT-PCR reads via MiXCR and lists one record per CDR3 protein. The table records roughly 160,000 distinct CDR3 sequences, about 10% of them present only once. General study points: After each seasonal influenza vaccination, few new T cells are recruited, the authors suggested.

This clonotype was obtained from a man aged 50 to 69 who received an inactivated influenza vaccine. The V gene is TRBV4-1, the J gene TRBJ2-7; perhaps TRBD1 as D (6 bases). The material was CD8+ T cells sorted from PBMCs, obtained less than 30 months after vaccination. CDR3 amino acids: CASSREGGTLASYEQYF. CDR3 bases: TGCGCCAGCAGCCGAGAAGGTGGGACATTGGCCTCCTACGAGCAGTACTTC.